This passage covers 7 T cell receptor beta chains from one sample sequenced in a study of cytomegalovirus exposure and HLA in healthy donors. PCR employed 60 Vbeta and 13 Jbeta primers. The method was immunoSEQ multiplex PCR; TCRdb's version includes in-frame clones alone and lacks a portion of them. Among 100,000 to 150,000 clones listed, around 70% were seen once. The source material was PBMCs. The receptors shown here come from a man aged 35 to 55 in good health and CMV-seropositive.

A single count supports this clone. Other DNA sequences of this sample code for an identical CDR3. DNA for the CDR3: TGCGCCAGCAGCTTGGAAGGGGGAAATCAGCCCCAGCATTTT. Translated: CASSLEGGNQPQHF. The V and J genes are TRBV5-1 and TRBJ1-5; tentatively, D is TRBD1 (6 bases). The germline gives CDR1 SGHRS, CDR2 YFSETQ. V was cut by 0 bases and J by 4 bases, with 8 bases left in between. The CDR3 spans 14 residues.

The V call is TRBV27, the J call TRBJ1-4, with TRBD1 matching over 11 bases. The V segment lost 5 bases and the J segment 8 bases; nucleotides outside the gene matches: 7. CDR3 length: 15 amino acids. Germline V lookup: CDR1 MNHEY, CDR2 SMNVEV (reference sequence). DNA for the CDR3: TGTGCCAGCAGTCGGGACAGGGGGAGAGAAGAAAAACTGTTTTTT. Its translation is CASSRDRGREEKLFF.

This chain joins TRBV14 and TRBJ1-4; no firm D call. Germline-derived CDR1 and CDR2 are SGHDN and FVKESK. This CDR3 has 14 residues. The V and J ends lost 3 bases and 0 bases respectively, with 5 bases between them. CDR3 sequence (DNA): TGTGCCAGCAGCCATCAGGCAACTAATGAAAAACTGTTTTTT. It encodes CASSHQATNEKLFF.

The chain recombines TRBV18 with TRBJ1-2; 8 bases line up with TRBD1. The CDR3 has 15 residues. V dropped 5 bases and J dropped 5; count of bases not matched to a gene: 10. Germline V gene lookup returns CDR1 KGHSH and CDR2 LQKENI. Here the CDR3 DNA reads TGTGCCAGCTCAACGGAGACAGGGGCTCAGTATGGCTACACCTTC. It encodes CASSTETGAQYGYTF.

This rearrangement joins TRBV7-9 to TRBJ2-7; 10 bases match TRBD2. J lost 0 bases, V lost 5 bases, and 4 bases had no gene match. The CDR3 is 15 amino acids. From germline, CDR1 is SEHNR and CDR2 FQNEAQ (reference sequence). CDR3 DNA sequence: TGTGCCAGCAGCCCAAGCGGGAGGGTCTCCTACGAGCAGTACTTC. It yields the protein CASSPSGRVSYEQYF.

The chain joins TRBV6-1 to TRBJ1-1; TRBD1 matches 7 bases. Per germline, CDR1 MNHNS and CDR2 SASEGT. The CDR3 is 12 amino acids. J gave up 8 bases and V 4 bases, and 4 bases lay outside the gene matches. The DNA of the CDR3 is TGTGCCAGCAGTGCCTTACAGGGGGAAGCTTTCTTT. This sequence encodes CASSALQGEAFF.

This chain joins TRBV5-1 and TRBJ2-7; 8 bases align to TRBD1. The germline gives CDR1 SGHRS, CDR2 YFSETQ. This CDR3 is 17 amino acids long. Germline trimming cut 3 bases from V and 3 bases from J; bases unmatched to any gene: 14. DNA of the CDR3: TGCGCCAGCAGCTCCCGGCCTGGGGCAGGGGGCCGCTACGAGCAGTACTTC. It codes for CASSSRPGAGGRYEQYF.